The following is a T cell receptor beta chain sequence with its context. The antigen is not known. This entry comes from a study of cytomegalovirus exposure and HLA in healthy donors. Across the study: A prior analysis found fewer than 120 million unique TCR beta sequences from 170 million or so T cells. Overall study results and limits: By HLA locus, TCR association rates varied in a later analysis, with DRB1 showing the most and HLA-C the fewest.

Germline lookup yields CDR1 MNHEY and CDR2 SVGAGI. The CDR3 consists of 13 residues. V was shortened by 2 bases and J by 6 bases, with 8 bases between the two germline ends. PCR used 60 Vbeta primers and 13 Jbeta primers. The protocol was immunoSEQ multiplex PCR, while the TCRdb copy is restricted to in-frame clones and leaves out a portion. The table for this sample gives approximately 110,000 clones. The material sequenced was PBMCs. The source is a man aged 18 to 30 in good health and CMV-seronegative. The chain joins TRBV6-5 to TRBJ2-1; D unresolved. CDR3 region: CASSYGFGNEQFF. CDR3 nucleotide sequence: TGTGCCAGCAGTTACGGTTTCGGCAATGAGCAGTTCTTC.